This TCR beta chain emerged from a study of somatic mutations in cytotoxic T cells in rheumatoid arthritis. The assay was immunoSEQ multiplex PCR, and TCRdb's table has in-frame clones only and misses some. The sample shows roughly 14,000 clones, around nine tenths of them seen only once. This TCR was sampled from a man in his 70s with rheumatoid arthritis. Sequencing input: CD4+ T cells sorted from blood.

This chain's CDR3 is CASSSTTGSSYEQYF. The CDR3 region has the DNA TGTGCCAGCAGCAGCACGACAGGGAGCTCCTACGAGCAGTACTTC. This rearrangement joins TRBV5-4 to TRBJ2-7; 7 bases line up with TRBD1. With V trimmed by 4 bases and J by 0 bases, 7 bases remained unmatched. This CDR3 is 15 amino acids long. Germline assignment: CDR1 SGHNT and CDR2 YYREEE (reference sequence).